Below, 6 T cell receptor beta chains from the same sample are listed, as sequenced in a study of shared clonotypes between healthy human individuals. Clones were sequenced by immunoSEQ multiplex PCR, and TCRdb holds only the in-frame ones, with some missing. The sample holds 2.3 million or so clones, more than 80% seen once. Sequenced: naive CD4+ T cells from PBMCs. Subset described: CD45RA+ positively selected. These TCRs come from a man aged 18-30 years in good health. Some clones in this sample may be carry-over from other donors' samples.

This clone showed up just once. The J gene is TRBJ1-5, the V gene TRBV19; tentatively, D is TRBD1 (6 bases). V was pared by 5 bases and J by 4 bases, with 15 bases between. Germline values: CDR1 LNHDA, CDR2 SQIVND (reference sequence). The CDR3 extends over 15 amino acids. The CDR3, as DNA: TGTGCCAGTAGTCCCGAGGGGGGAATTAATCAGCCCCAGCATTTT. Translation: CASSPEGGINQPQHF.

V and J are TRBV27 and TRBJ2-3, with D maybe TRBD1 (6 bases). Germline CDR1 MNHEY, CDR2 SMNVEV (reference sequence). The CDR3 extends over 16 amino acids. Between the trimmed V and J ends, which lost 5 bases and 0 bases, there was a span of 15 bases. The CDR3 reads CASSIQTRGSTDTQYF. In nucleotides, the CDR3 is TGTGCCAGCAGTATTCAAACCAGGGGTAGCACAGATACGCAGTATTTT.

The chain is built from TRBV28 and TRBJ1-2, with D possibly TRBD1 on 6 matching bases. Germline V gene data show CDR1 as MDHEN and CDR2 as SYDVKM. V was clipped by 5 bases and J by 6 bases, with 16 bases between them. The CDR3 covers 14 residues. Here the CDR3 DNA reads TGTGCCAGCAGTCGAATAGACAGGTTCAATGGCTACACCTTC. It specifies CASSRIDRFNGYTF.

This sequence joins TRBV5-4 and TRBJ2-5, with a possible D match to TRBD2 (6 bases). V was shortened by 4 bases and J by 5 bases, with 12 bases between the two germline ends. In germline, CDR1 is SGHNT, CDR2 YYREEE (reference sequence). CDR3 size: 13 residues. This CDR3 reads CASSRLGLETQYF. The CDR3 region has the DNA TGTGCCAGCAGCAGACTAGGTCTGGAGACCCAGTACTTC.

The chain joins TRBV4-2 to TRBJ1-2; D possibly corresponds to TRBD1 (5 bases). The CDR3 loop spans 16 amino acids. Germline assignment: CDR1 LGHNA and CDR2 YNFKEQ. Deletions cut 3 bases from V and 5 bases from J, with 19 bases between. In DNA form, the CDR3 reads TGTGCCAGCAGCCAGCCGAGTGGAGGGGCCGGGTATGGCTACACCTTC. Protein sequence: CASSQPSGGAGYGYTF.

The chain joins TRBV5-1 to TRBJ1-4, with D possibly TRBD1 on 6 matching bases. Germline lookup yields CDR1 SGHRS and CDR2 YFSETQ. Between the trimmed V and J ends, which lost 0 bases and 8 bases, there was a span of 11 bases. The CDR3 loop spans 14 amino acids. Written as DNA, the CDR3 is TGCGCCAGCAGCTTGGCCGGACAGCGCGAAAAACTGTTTTTT. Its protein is CASSLAGQREKLFF. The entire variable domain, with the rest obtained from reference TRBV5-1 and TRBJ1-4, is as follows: KAGVTQTPRYLIKTRGQQVTLSCSPISGHRSVSWYQQTPGQGLQFLFEYFSETQRNKGNFPGRFSGRQFSNSRSEMNVSTLELGDSALYLCASSLAGQREKLFFGSGTQLSVL.